This T cell receptor (beta chain) originates from a study of blood T cells in healthy people across ages. Primed by a sample-barcoded 5' primer and a J-beta primer mix, a second PCR proceeded for about 7 to 12 cycles. The template-switch adaptor was a 5' adaptor with 12 random nucleotides. It tagged each cDNA molecule. Each CDR3 protein is one row after TCRdb ran MiXCR on the 5' RACE reads. The data show approximately 680,000 distinct CDR3 sequences, approximately 31% seen once. Isolation of PBMCs gave at least 7 million cells per sample. This CDR3 comprises 17 residues. The V gene's germline CDR1 is SGHTA and CDR2 FQGTGA.

The rearrangement links TRBV7-3 to TRBJ2-1, with 12 positions matching TRBD2. The J call is doubtful: the DNA matches TRBJ2-7 better. The receptor was isolated from a woman of 80 years or more in good health. The source material was blood. The CDR3, as DNA: TGTGCCAGCAGCTCAACCTCTCTAGCGGGGGGGTACAATGAGCAGTACTTC. This gives the protein CASSSTSLAGGYNEQYF.